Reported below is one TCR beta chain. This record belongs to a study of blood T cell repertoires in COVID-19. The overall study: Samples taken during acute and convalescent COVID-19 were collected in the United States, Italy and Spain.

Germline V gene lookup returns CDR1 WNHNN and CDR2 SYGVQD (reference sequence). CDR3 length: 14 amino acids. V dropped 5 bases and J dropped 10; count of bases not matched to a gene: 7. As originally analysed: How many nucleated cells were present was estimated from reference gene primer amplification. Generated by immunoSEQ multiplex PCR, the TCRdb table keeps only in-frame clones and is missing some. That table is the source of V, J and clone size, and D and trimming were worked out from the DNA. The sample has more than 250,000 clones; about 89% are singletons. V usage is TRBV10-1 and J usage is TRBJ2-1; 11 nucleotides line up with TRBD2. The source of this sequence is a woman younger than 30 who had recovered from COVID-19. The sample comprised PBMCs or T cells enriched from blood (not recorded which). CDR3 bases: TGCGCCAGCAGTCTAGCGGGGGGCCTCCAGGAGCAGTTCTTC. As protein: CASSLAGGLQEQFF.